Presented here are 7 T cell receptor beta chains from one specimen sequenced in a study of beta chain features in type 1 diabetes. Reverse transcribing all isolated RNA meant expressed TCRB transcripts were sequenced. Sequencing was performed with immunoSEQ multiplex PCR; in TCRdb, only in-frame clones are kept and a portion is missing. The data show under 900,000 clones, 15% to 20% seen once. The sequenced sample consisted of naive CD4+ T cells from blood. The receptors were gathered from a woman between 18 and 29 years old in good health.

The rearrangement links TRBV6-5 to TRBJ2-7; TRBD1 might be the D (7 bases). Trimming took 0 bases from V and 2 from J, leaving 11 bases between them. The length of the CDR3 is 15 residues. In germline, CDR1 is MNHEY, CDR2 SVGAGI. The CDR3 DNA is TGTGCCAGCAGTTACTCCCAGGGGGGCGCCTACGAGCAGTACTTC. It encodes CASSYSQGGAYEQYF.

The gene calls are TRBV29-1 and TRBJ1-1; possible D gene TRBD1, 6 bases. The V gene's germline CDR1 is SQVTM and CDR2 ANQGSEA. This CDR3 is built from 11 residues. With 4 bases removed from V and 8 bases from J, the gap between germline ends came to 11 bases. The CDR3 sequence is CSVGRGAEAFF. CDR3 DNA sequence: TGCAGCGTTGGAAGGGGGGCGGAAGCTTTCTTT.

Only a few counts were recorded for this clone. The chain recombines TRBV27 with TRBJ2-3, with 10 positions matching TRBD2. The CDR3 contains 15 residues. CDR1 is MNHEY and CDR2 is SMNVEV in the germline V gene (reference sequence). Germline trimming cut 3 bases from V and 5 bases from J; bases unmatched to any gene: 5. The CDR3 region is CASSLLAGAGDTQYF. The CDR3 bases are TGTGCCAGCAGTTTGCTAGCGGGAGCGGGAGATACGCAGTATTTT.

The gene calls are TRBV28 and TRBJ2-5; a possible D gene is TRBD1 (7 bases). The ends were cut back, 3 bases at V and 1 base at J, with 18 bases in the middle. The CDR3 runs 17 residues. Germline V gene lookup returns CDR1 MDHEN and CDR2 SYDVKM. In nucleotides, the CDR3 is TGTGCCAGCAGTTTCAACCCGTACAGGGGAGGCCAAGAGACCCAGTACTTC. Translating it yields CASSFNPYRGGQETQYF.

This clone appeared a few times. V usage is TRBV29-1 and J usage is TRBJ1-1; 9 positions match TRBD1. Germline V gives CDR1 SQVTM, CDR2 ANQGSEA. This CDR3 is built from 13 residues. V lost 6 bases, J lost 0 bases, and 2 bases stayed unmatched. The CDR3 loop is CSVGQGVNTEAFF. CDR3 nucleotides: TGCAGCGTGGGACAGGGCGTGAACACTGAAGCTTTCTTT.

This rearrangement joins TRBV19 to TRBJ2-7; 13 nucleotides match TRBD2. CDR1 LNHDA and CDR2 SQIVND come from the germline V gene (reference sequence). V lost 6 bases, J lost 7 bases, and 6 bases stayed unmatched. The CDR3 contains 14 residues. The CDR3 region has the DNA TGTGCCAGTAGCATGGGACTAGCGGGGTCTGAGCAGTACTTC. The encoded protein is CASSMGLAGSEQYF.

This clone was detected only a few times. Other DNA variants within this sample encode the same CDR3. This chain uses TRBV15 with TRBJ2-3, with D unclear. Germline lookup yields CDR1 LNHNV and CDR2 YYDKDF (reference sequence). CDR3 length: 12 residues. Trimming pared 1 base from V and 6 bases from J, leaving 5 bases between. For the CDR3, the DNA is TGTGCCACCAGCAGAGTTCAGGATACGCAGTATTTT. This gives the protein CATSRVQDTQYF.